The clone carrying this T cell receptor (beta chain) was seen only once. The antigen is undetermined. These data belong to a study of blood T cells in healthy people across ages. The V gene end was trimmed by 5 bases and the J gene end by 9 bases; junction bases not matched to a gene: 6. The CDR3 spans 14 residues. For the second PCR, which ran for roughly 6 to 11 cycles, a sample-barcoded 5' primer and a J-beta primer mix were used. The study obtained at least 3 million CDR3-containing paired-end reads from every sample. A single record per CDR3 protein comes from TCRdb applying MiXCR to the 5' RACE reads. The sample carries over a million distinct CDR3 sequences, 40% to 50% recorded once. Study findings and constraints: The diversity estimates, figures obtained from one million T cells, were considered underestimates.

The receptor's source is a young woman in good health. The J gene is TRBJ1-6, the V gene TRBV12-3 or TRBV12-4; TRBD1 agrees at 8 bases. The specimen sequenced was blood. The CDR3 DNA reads TGTGCCAGCAGTCCAGGGACAGGTGTTTCACCCCTCCACTTT. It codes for CASSPGTGVSPLHF.